The TCR beta chain under discussion was sequenced for a study of T-cell memory formation after mild COVID-19. Study as a whole: Across donors, TCR clusters were largely donor specific.

The V gene end was trimmed by 7 bases and the J gene end by 3 bases; junction bases not matched to a gene: 16. The CDR3 is 16 amino acids. From germline, CDR1 is SQVTM and CDR2 ANQGSEA. In TCRdb, the 5' RACE reads were re-called with MiXCR into one record per CDR3 protein. The sample consists of about 110,000 distinct CDR3 sequences, around 12% of them appearing once. Whole-study findings and limits: What remained unconfirmed was the SARS-CoV-2 specificity of second-wave clones peaking on day 37. Day 15 to 85 contracting clones showed balanced CD4/CD8; day 15 to 37 expanders favored CD4+. Among CD4+ contracting clones, most were CM and EM, and CD8+ ones EMRA.

This clonotype was seen only a few times. The antigen is unknown. The material sequenced was PBMCs or a T cell subset sorted from them (not recorded which). The sequence came from an adult woman who had mild COVID-19 (a few samples of this study predate the infection). Cell type and time point are not known. The chain has TRBV29-1 and TRBJ2-3; the match to TRBD2 covers 7 bases. As DNA, the CDR3 is TGCAGCGCGGATGATTTCGCGGGAGCTGGGACAGATACGCAGTATTTT. Translation gives CSADDFAGAGTDTQYF.